This TCR beta chain was sequenced in a study of blood T cell repertoires in COVID-19. Overall study: From T cells, B-cell-depleted T cells, or PBMCs came the material, which was cDNA or gDNA.

Original data processing: Researchers report that nucleated cell counts were estimated from reference gene primer amplification. Generated by immunoSEQ multiplex PCR, the TCRdb table keeps only in-frame clones and is missing some. V and J calls plus clone size are reproduced from that table; the DNA served to infer D and trimming. The sample contains roughly 160,000 clones, roughly 70% of which appear only once. Germline V gene data show CDR1 as SGHTA and CDR2 as FQGNSA. With V trimmed by 6 bases and J by 11 bases, 12 bases remained unmatched. The CDR3 extends over 14 amino acids. The clonotype originates from a woman at least 80 years old with acute or convalescent COVID-19. The sequencing sample was made of peripheral blood. This chain uses TRBV7-2 with TRBJ1-2, with TRBD1 identical over 10 bases. The CDR3 DNA reads TGTGCCAGCAGGACGACCGGGACAGGGGTTGGTTACACCTTC. Protein sequence: CASRTTGTGVGYTF.